This TCR beta chain was observed in a study of shared clonotypes between healthy human individuals (dated by TCRdb to the early 2020s). Regarding the research as a whole: Three men and a couple of women, aged 18 to 49 years, made up the cohort. To estimate repertoire size and how much clonotype sharing occurs between individuals, the study deeply sequenced the blood TCR repertoires of five healthy adults. Libraries were prepared and TCR repertoires were sequenced by different laboratories using diverse techniques, in order to increase sequencing depth and limit assay-specific biases. Per donor, leukapheresis produced somewhere between about 0.8 and 9.5 billion PBMCs. The research as a whole found: The small number of donors limited the genetic and exposure-history diversity represented. Only blood was sampled, and tissue TCR repertoires likely differ from those in blood. Based on pairwise subsampling, the degree of clonotype sharing among donors was expected to be affected by sequencing depth.

A word on this clone: The antigen this receptor binds is unknown. Within one base of it there is no much larger clone, and no base qualities were kept.

Donors were healthy HIV-negative adults with no recently reported acute infections or vaccinations. All donors were Caucasian adults living in Nashville, Tennessee, USA. For unsorted samples, some 90 million PBMCs were counted and genomic DNA was extracted with the QIAamp DNA Blood Mini kit. Blood was collected by leukapheresis, and PBMCs were isolated by Ficoll-Histopaque density gradient centrifugation and then cryopreserved in liquid nitrogen vapor phase. TCR CDR3 regions were amplified from genomic DNA by multiplex PCR using the deep immunoSEQ assay. Extracted genomic DNA from each cell subset was spread evenly across all wells of several immunoSEQ 96-well plates, with each plate serving as a replicate. For unsorted PBMC, around 300 ng of genomic DNA, equivalent to around 30,000 T cell genomes, went into each replicate PCR. Unsorted PBMC genomic DNA was sequenced across ten immunoSEQ deep assay plates. Purified libraries were quantified with a Qubit 3.0 fluorometer, sized on a Bioanalyzer 2100, and re-quantified with the KAPA Library Quantification kit. Each immunoSEQ 96-well plate was sequenced on its own single-read 150-cycle Illumina NextSeq 550 flow cell. On the authors' methods: Because the immunoSEQ output held only junctional sequences and lacked quality scores, the filtering could not match the filtering applied to full-length reads. Sequences were annotated with PyIR, a Python wrapper for IgBLAST v1.9, using IMGT germline references to assign V/J genes and CDR3. Any read was removed if the V/J assignment was weak (E-value above 1e-6), the CDR3 was missing, or the read contained stop codons, out-of-frame junctions, or ambiguous translated residues. V3J clonotypes were defined as sequences sharing the same inferred V gene, J gene, and CDR3 amino acid sequence. To compute the percentage overlap between repertoires, the number of shared unique clonotypes was divided by the size of the smaller repertoire. Three approaches were used to assess repertoire richness: RTK rarefaction, the Chao1 estimator, and Recon v2.1 estimates of unobserved clonotypes. TCRdb's version of the immuneACCESS table is confined to in-frame rearrangements and falls short of the full clone set. An unresolved V gene accounts for under half of the shortfall where checked; the remainder is of unknown origin. Clone size and the V and J calls come from that table; the DNA yielded D and trimming. The sample has more than 400,000 clones on record, over 70% of them singletons. 10% to 15% of the sample belongs to the ten largest clones.

The sample comprised PBMCs. This receptor was taken from a woman aged 40 to 50 in good health. Some clones in this sample may be carry-over from other donors' samples.

The CDR3 region: CASSYQGVADTQYF. The nucleotide sequence is given as TGCGCCAGCAGCTACCAGGGGGTGGCAGATACGCAGTATTTT. The chain employs TRBV5-1 and TRBJ2-3; TRBD1 fits 7 bases in the junction. Including the terminal cysteine and phenylalanine, the CDR3 comprises 14 residues. Left in the record is the CDR3 DNA by itself, 42 bases read in frame from the first base. V is trimmed back by 3 bases and J by 4 bases, and the junction contains 5 bases that no gene match accounts for. CDR1 and CDR2 were assigned from the germline V gene as SGHRS and YFSETQ.